Reported below is one T cell receptor (beta chain). Clones were read by immunoSEQ multiplex PCR, and TCRdb kept only the in-frame ones, dropping some. The sample holds roughly 1,200 clones, approximately 26% seen once. The CDR3 totals 14 residues. V was pared by 6 bases and J by 4 bases, with 17 bases between. CDR1 and CDR2 from the germline V gene are SGDLS and YYNGEE. This sample stems from a study of T cells in localized non-small cell lung cancer. Samples of adjacent lung (free of atypia) were collected at least 2 cm from the tumor margin. The V and J genes are TRBV9 and TRBJ2-7; D is uncertain. The origin of this receptor is a man between 40 and 69 years old with stage II lung adenocarcinoma. Sequencing used normal lung tissue next to the tumor, obtained before any cancer treatment. CDR3 DNA: TGTGCCAGCACTGAGGACCGCCGTGATTACGAGCAGTACTTC. Translated: CASTEDRRDYEQYF.